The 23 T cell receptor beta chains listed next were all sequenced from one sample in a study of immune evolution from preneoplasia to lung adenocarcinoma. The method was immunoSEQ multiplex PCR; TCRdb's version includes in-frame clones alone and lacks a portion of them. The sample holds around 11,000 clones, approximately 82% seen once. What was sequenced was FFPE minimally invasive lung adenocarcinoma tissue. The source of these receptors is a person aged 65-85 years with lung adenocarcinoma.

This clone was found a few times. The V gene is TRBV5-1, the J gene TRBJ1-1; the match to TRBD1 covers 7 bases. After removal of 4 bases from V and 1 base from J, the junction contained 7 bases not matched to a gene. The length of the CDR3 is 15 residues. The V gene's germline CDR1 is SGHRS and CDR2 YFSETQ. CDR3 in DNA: TGCGCCAGCAGCAAAGGGGGACAGCAGAACACTGAAGCTTTCTTT. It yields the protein CASSKGGQQNTEAFF. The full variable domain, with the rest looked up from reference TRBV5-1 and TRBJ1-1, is KAGVTQTPRYLIKTRGQQVTLSCSPISGHRSVSWYQQTPGQGLQFLFEYFSETQRNKGNFPGRFSGRQFSNSRSEMNVSTLELGDSALYLCASSKGGQQNTEAFFGQGTRLTVV.

CDR3 amino acids: CASSLANGEAFF. For the CDR3, the DNA is TGTGCCAGCAGCTTAGCCAACGGTGAAGCTTTCTTT. V gene TRBV13 combines with J gene TRBJ1-1; D uncertain. The length of the CDR3 is 12 residues. V lost 1 base to trimming and J lost 7 bases, with 7 bases between them. Germline loops: CDR1 PRHDT, CDR2 FYEKMQ (reference sequence). Full variable domain (outside the CDR3, taken from reference TRBV13 and TRBJ1-1): AAGVIQSPRHLIKEKRETATLKCYPIPRHDTVYWYQQGPGQDPQFLISFYEKMQSDKGSIPDRFSAQQFSDYHSELNMSSLELGDSALYFCASSLANGEAFFGQGTRLTVV.

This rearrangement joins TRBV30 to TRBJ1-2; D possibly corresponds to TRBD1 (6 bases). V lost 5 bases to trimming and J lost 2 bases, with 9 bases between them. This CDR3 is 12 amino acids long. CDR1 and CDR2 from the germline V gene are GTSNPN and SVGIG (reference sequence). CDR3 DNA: TGTGCCTGGCTCCAGGGGAACTATGGCTACACCTTC. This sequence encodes CAWLQGNYGYTF.

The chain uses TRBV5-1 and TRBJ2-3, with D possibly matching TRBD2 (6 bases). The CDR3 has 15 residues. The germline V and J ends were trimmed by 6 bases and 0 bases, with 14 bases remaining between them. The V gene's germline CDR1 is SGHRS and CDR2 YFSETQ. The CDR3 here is CASTGTSLSTDTQYF. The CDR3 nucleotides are TGCGCCAGCACAGGGACTTCTCTTAGCACAGATACGCAGTATTTT. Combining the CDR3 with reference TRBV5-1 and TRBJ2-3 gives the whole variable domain KAGVTQTPRYLIKTRGQQVTLSCSPISGHRSVSWYQQTPGQGLQFLFEYFSETQRNKGNFPGRFSGRQFSNSRSEMNVSTLELGDSALYLCASTGTSLSTDTQYFGPGTRLTVL.

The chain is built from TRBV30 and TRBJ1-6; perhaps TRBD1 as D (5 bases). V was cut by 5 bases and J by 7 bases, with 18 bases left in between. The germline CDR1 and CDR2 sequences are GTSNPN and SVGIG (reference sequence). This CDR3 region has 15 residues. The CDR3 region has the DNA TGTGCCTGGCGCAGGATGAGAACAGGCAATTCACCCCTCCACTTT. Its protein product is CAWRRMRTGNSPLHF.

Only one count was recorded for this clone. Here the CDR3 reads CASSETSGGQGTRQYF. The CDR3 DNA sequence: TGTGCCAGCAGTGAAACTTCTGGGGGACAGGGAACCAGGCAGTACTTC. The chain joins TRBV2 to TRBJ2-7; TRBD1 matches 9 bases. CDR1 and CDR2 from the germline V gene are SNHLY and FYNNEI. The J segment lost 9 bases and the V segment lost 2 bases, leaving 14 bases of the junction unmatched. The CDR3 consists of 16 residues.

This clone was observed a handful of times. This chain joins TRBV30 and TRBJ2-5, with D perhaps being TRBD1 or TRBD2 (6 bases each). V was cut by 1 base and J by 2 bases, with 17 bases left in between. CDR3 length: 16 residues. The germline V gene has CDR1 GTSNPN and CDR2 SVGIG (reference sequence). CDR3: CAWSDLGGKQQETQYF. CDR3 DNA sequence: TGTGCCTGGAGTGATCTAGGGGGGAAACAGCAAGAGACCCAGTACTTC.

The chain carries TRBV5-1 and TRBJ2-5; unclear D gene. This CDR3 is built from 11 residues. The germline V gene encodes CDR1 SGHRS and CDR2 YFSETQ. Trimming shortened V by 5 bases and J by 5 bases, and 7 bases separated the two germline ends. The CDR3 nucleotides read TGCGCCAGCAGGTCCGGGGAGACCCAGTACTTC. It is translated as CASRSGETQYF.

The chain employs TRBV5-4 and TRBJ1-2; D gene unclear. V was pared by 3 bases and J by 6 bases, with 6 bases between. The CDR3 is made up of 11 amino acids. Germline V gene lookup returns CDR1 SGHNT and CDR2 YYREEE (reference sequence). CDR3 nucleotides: TGTGCCAGCAGCTCGGGGAATGGCTACACCTTC. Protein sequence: CASSSGNGYTF.

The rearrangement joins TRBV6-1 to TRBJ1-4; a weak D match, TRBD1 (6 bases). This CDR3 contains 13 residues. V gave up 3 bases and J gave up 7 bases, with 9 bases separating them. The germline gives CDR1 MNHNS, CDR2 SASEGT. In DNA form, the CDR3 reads TGTGCCAGCAGTGACAGGGGCAGTGAAAAACTGTTTTTT. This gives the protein CASSDRGSEKLFF.

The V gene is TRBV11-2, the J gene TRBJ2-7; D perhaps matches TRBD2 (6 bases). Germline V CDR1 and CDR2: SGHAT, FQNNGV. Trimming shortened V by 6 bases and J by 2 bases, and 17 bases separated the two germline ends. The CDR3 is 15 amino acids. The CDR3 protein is CASRDYGGRPYEQYF. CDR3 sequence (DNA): TGTGCCAGCAGGGACTACGGAGGGCGACCCTACGAGCAGTACTTC. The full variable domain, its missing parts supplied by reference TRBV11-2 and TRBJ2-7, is EAGVAQSPRYKIIEKRQSVAFWCNPISGHATLYWYQQILGQGPKLLIQFQNNGVVDDSQLPKDRFSAERLKGVDSTLKIQPAKLEDSAVYLCASRDYGGRPYEQYFGPGTRLTVT.

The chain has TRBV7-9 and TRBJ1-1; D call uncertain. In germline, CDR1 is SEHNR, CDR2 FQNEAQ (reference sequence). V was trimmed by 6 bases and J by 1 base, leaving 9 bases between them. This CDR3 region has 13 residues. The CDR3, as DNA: TGTGCCAGCAGGCCTCAGGCGAACACTGAAGCTTTCTTT. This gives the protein CASRPQANTEAFF.

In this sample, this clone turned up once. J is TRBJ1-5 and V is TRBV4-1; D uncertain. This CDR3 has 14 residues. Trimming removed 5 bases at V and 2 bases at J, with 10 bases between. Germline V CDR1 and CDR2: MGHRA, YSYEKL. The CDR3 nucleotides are TGCGCCAGCAGCGCGGTATTGGGCAATCAGCCCCAGCATTTT. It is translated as CASSAVLGNQPQHF.

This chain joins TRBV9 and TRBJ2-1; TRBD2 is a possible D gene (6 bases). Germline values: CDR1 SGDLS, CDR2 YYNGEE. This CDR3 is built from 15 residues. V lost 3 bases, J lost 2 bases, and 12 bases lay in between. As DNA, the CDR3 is TGTGCCAGCAGCGCCTCTAGCGCCACCTACAATGAGCAGTTCTTC. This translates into CASSASSATYNEQFF.

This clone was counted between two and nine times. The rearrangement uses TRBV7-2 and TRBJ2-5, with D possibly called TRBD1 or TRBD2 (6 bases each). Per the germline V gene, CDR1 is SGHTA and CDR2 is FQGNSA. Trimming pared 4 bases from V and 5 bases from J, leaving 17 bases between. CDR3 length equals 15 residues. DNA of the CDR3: TGTGCCAGCAGCTCCCAAGGAGGGGGGATGGAGACCCAGTACTTC. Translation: CASSSQGGGMETQYF. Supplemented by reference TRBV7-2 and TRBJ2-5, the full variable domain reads GAGVSQSPSNKVTEKGKDVELRCDPISGHTALYWYRQSLGQGLEFLIYFQGNSAPDKSGLPSDRFSAERTGGSVSTLTIQRTQQEDSAVYLCASSSQGGGMETQYFGPGTRLLVL.

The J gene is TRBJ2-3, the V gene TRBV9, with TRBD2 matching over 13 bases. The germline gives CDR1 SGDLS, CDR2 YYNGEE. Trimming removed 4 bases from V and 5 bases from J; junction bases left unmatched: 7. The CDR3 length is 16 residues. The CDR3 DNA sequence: TGTGCCAGCAGCCCGCCGGGACTAGCGGGGCAAGATACGCAGTATTTT. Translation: CASSPPGLAGQDTQYF.

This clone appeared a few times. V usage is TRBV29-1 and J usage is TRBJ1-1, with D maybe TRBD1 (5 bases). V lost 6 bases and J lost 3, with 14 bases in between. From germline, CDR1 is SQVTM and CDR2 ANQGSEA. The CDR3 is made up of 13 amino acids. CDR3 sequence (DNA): TGCAGCGTGACTCGGGGCATGGACACTGAAGCTTTCTTT. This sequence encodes CSVTRGMDTEAFF.

The CDR3 coding sequence is TGTGCCAGCAAATTAACAGGGAGTTGGGCTTTCTTT. Translated, it gives CASKLTGSWAFF. The V and J genes are TRBV2 and TRBJ1-1, with D perhaps matching TRBD1 (6 bases). Between the trimmed V and J ends, which lost 7 bases and 11 bases, there was a span of 17 bases. CDR1 is SNHLY and CDR2 is FYNNEI in the germline V gene. There are 12 residues in the CDR3.

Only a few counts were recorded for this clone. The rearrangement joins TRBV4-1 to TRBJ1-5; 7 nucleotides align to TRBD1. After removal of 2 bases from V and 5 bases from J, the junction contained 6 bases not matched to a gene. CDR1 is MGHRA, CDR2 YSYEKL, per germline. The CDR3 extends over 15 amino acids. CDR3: CASSQSGTAYQPQHF. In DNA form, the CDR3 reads TGCGCCAGCAGCCAATCCGGGACAGCATATCAGCCCCAGCATTTT.

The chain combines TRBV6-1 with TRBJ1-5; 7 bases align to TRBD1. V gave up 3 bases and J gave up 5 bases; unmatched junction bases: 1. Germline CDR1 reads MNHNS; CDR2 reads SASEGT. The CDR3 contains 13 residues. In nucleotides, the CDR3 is TGTGCCAGCAGTGACAGGGGGGATCAGCCCCAGCATTTT. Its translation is CASSDRGDQPQHF.

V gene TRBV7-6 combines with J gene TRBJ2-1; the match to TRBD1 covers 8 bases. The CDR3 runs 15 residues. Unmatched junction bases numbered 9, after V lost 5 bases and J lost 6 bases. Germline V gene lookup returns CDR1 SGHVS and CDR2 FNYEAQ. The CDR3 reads CASSPGTGFLNEQFF. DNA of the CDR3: TGTGCCAGCAGCCCCGGGACAGGCTTTCTCAATGAGCAGTTCTTC.

The CDR3 sequence is CASSPYTGGRETQYF. The CDR3 bases are TGTGCCAGCAGCCCTTATACAGGGGGCCGAGAGACCCAGTACTTC. This chain connects TRBV7-9 to TRBJ2-5; 9 bases agree with TRBD1. Germline trimming cut 5 bases from V and 4 bases from J; bases unmatched to any gene: 8. Germline V gene lookup returns CDR1 SEHNR and CDR2 FQNEAQ (reference sequence). The CDR3 has 15 amino acids.

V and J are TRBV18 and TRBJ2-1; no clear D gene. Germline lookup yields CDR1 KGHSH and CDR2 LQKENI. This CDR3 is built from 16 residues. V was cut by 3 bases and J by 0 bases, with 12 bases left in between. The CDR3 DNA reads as TGTGCCAGCTCACCCGGATTCGAGAGCTCCTACAATGAGCAGTTCTTC. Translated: CASSPGFESSYNEQFF.